This T cell receptor beta chain was recovered during a study of shared clonotypes between healthy human individuals. The donors, healthy adults who were HIV-negative, had experienced no recent acute infections or vaccinations. This clone was observed a few times. Additional DNA sequences in this sample encode the identical CDR3. Sequencing used immunoSEQ multiplex PCR; TCRdb keeps in-frame clones, though not all of them. The sample has about 680,000 clones, 73% seen once. This receptor was obtained from a young woman in good health. Input material: memory CD4+ T cells sorted from blood. Subset reported: CD45RA-negative fraction.

CDR3 nucleotide sequence: TGTGCCAGCAGTTTGCCCCTCCTGGTAGATACGCAGTATTTT. Protein: CASSLPLLVDTQYF. The V gene is TRBV28, the J gene TRBJ2-3; unclear D gene. The CDR3 has 14 residues. The ends were cut back, 3 bases at V and 5 bases at J, with 12 bases in the middle. The V gene's germline CDR1 is MDHEN and CDR2 SYDVKM.